This TCR beta chain was profiled in a study of cytomegalovirus exposure and HLA in healthy donors. PCR employed 60 Vbeta and 13 Jbeta primers. Sequencing used immunoSEQ multiplex PCR; TCRdb keeps in-frame clones, though not all of them. Among more than 150,000 clones, roughly 87% were seen once, and the ten largest hold around 0.25%. The CDR3 runs to 15 residues. V dropped 0 bases and J dropped 7 bases, with 14 bases sitting between them. Germline V CDR1 and CDR2: SGDLS, YYNGEE. Study conclusions and caveats: A later analysis found TCR association rates differed by HLA locus, highest for DRB1 and lowest for HLA-C. The CMV antigen specificity of a few CMV-associated chains was confirmed through in vitro analysis.

Details on this clone: Its antigen is undetermined.

The genes are TRBV9 and TRBJ2-1; tentatively, D is TRBD1 (6 bases). This receptor was identified in a girl less than two years old in good health and CMV-seronegative. The specimen sequenced was PBMCs. CDR3 sequence (DNA): TGTGCCAGCAGCGTAGGTAAACAGGGTTGGAATGAGCAGTTCTTC. Translation: CASSVGKQGWNEQFF.